Listed here are 15 T cell receptor beta chains from one sample, sequenced in a study of T cell responses to AZD1222 COVID-19 vaccine. TCRdb keeps only in-frame clones here, not all; method: immunoSEQ multiplex PCR. The data contain around 84,000 clones, 92% of them seen just once; the ten biggest clones take up under 7.5%. The sample was peripheral blood, taken on day 0 of MenACWY control vaccination. These receptors all stem from an adult in good health.

The chain links TRBV19 to TRBJ2-2, with unresolved D. The V gene's germline CDR1 is LNHDA and CDR2 SQIVND (reference sequence). The V end lost 2 bases, the J end lost 6 bases, and 7 bases lay between the germline ends. The CDR3 has 13 amino acids. As DNA, the CDR3 is TGTGCCAGTAGTATAATTGTTTCCGGGGAGCTGTTTTTT. This sequence encodes CASSIIVSGELFF.

The gene calls are TRBV3-1 (or the pseudogene TRBV3-2) and TRBJ2-1, with a tentative D call TRBD2 (5 bases). Germline V gene lookup returns CDR1 LGHDT and CDR2 YNNKEL (reference sequence). The CDR3 spans 15 residues. The V end was cut by 1 base, the J end by 8 bases, with 15 bases between. The CDR3 bases are TGTGCCAGCAGCCAAGGAACGATCCCTAGCCATGAGCAGTTCTTC. Encoded protein: CASSQGTIPSHEQFF.

The chain employs TRBV7-3 and TRBJ2-2; TRBD2 matches at 11 bases. Trimming removed 2 bases from V and 1 base from J; junction bases left unmatched: 3. Germline values: CDR1 SGHTA, CDR2 FQGTGA. This CDR3 contains 17 residues. The CDR3 spells CASSLSLAGVNTGELFF. The CDR3 nucleotides read TGTGCCAGCAGCTTATCACTAGCGGGGGTGAACACCGGGGAGCTGTTTTTT.

This clone was detected once. The gene calls are TRBV6-6 and TRBJ1-2, with 12 bases identical to TRBD1. J gave up 3 bases and V 6 bases, and 2 bases lay outside the gene matches. CDR3 length equals 14 residues. The germline gives CDR1 MNHNY, CDR2 SVGAGI (reference sequence). The chain's CDR3 is CASRGQGAYYGYTF. The CDR3 nucleotides read TGTGCCAGCAGGGGACAGGGGGCTTACTATGGCTACACCTTC.

The chain links TRBV5-5 to TRBJ1-1, with D possibly TRBD1 on 5 matching bases. Germline V gives CDR1 SGHKS, CDR2 YYEKEE (reference sequence). CDR3 length: 12 residues. Trimming left V 4 bases short and J 11 bases short, with 15 bases between. CDR3 sequence: CASSPLGQRAFF. The CDR3 region has the DNA TGTGCCAGCAGCCCCCTGGGGCAGCGGGCTTTCTTT.

This sequence joins TRBV21-1 and TRBJ2-2; TRBD2, the table's D call, lacks a check against the DNA. TRBV21-1 is designated a pseudogene. This CDR3 is 16 amino acids long. The DNA of the CDR3 is TGTGCCAGCAGCAAAGGAGGAGGAAGGGCGGCCGGGGAGCTGTTTTTT. It translates to CASSKGGGRAAGELFF.

This clone was detected only once. The V call is TRBV7-2, the J call TRBJ2-1, with 11 positions matching TRBD2. Germline-derived CDR1 and CDR2 are SGHTA and FQGNSA. The V segment lost 1 base and the J segment 5 bases; nucleotides outside the gene matches: 13. This CDR3 spans 19 amino acids. CDR3 in amino acids: CASSLEPPPTSGGHNEQFF. The CDR3 region has the DNA TGTGCCAGCAGCTTAGAGCCCCCCCCTACTAGCGGGGGCCACAATGAGCAGTTCTTC.

This chain joins TRBV19 and TRBJ2-2; tentatively, D is TRBD2 (6 bases). CDR1 is LNHDA, CDR2 SQIVND, per germline (reference sequence). V lost 6 bases and J 1 base, leaving 15 bases between the germline ends. The CDR3 covers 16 residues. The CDR3 loop reads CASRRDGTLNTGELFF. The DNA of the CDR3 is TGTGCCAGTAGACGGGACGGGACTTTGAACACCGGGGAGCTGTTTTTT. Filled out from reference TRBV19 and TRBJ2-2, the complete variable domain reads DGGITQSPKYLFRKEGQNVTLSCEQNLNHDAMYWYRQDPGQGLRLIYYSQIVNDFQKGDIAEGYSVSREKKESFPLTVTSAQKNPTAFYLCASRRDGTLNTGELFFGEGSRLTVL.

The V call is TRBV7-9, the J call TRBJ2-7, with D maybe TRBD2 (7 bases). CDR1 is SEHNR and CDR2 is FQNEAQ in the germline V gene (reference sequence). Trimming cost V 1 base and J 1 base, with 14 bases left between them. The CDR3 consists of 16 residues. The CDR3 bases are TGTGCCAGCAGCTTAGTCTCGGGGGGCGCGTCCTACGAGCAGTACTTC. Amino acid sequence: CASSLVSGGASYEQYF.

The V and J genes are TRBV28 and TRBJ1-2; tentatively, D is TRBD1 (5 bases). The CDR3 length is 14 residues. V dropped 3 bases and J dropped 6 bases, with 14 bases sitting between them. From germline, CDR1 is MDHEN and CDR2 SYDVKM. The CDR3 reads CASSFVGGPHGYTF. Here the CDR3 DNA reads TGTGCCAGCAGTTTTGTGGGGGGTCCCCATGGCTACACCTTC.

The chain recombines TRBV6-5 with TRBJ2-5; 13 nucleotides match TRBD2. J gave up 5 bases and V 4 bases, and 4 bases lay outside the gene matches. There are 15 residues in the CDR3. Germline lookup yields CDR1 MNHEY and CDR2 SVGAGI. Written as DNA, the CDR3 is TGTGCCAGCAGTTGGACTAGCGGGGGTGTGGAGACCCAGTACTTC. Amino acid sequence: CASSWTSGGVETQYF.

The V gene is TRBV18, the J gene TRBJ1-5; D possibly corresponds to TRBD1 (6 bases). V dropped 3 bases and J dropped 0 bases, with 12 bases sitting between them. The CDR3 extends over 16 amino acids. The germline V gene has CDR1 KGHSH and CDR2 LQKENI. The CDR3 sequence: CASSPGDTNSNQPQHF. The CDR3 bases are TGTGCCAGCTCACCGGGGGACACCAATAGCAATCAGCCCCAGCATTTT.

V and J are TRBV6-5 and TRBJ1-5; D not resolved. The CDR3 totals 15 residues. In germline, CDR1 is MNHEY, CDR2 SVGAGI. With 4 bases removed from V and 1 base from J, the gap between germline ends came to 11 bases. The CDR3 here is CASSSDPGSNQPQHF. CDR3 DNA: TGTGCCAGCAGTTCCGACCCGGGGAGCAATCAGCCCCAGCATTTT.

V usage is TRBV5-1 and J usage is TRBJ1-4; D call uncertain. Germline loops: CDR1 SGHRS, CDR2 YFSETQ. This CDR3 region has 14 residues. The V end lost 2 bases, the J end lost 0 bases, and 5 bases lay between the germline ends. The CDR3 sequence: CASSFRTTNEKLFF. The CDR3 DNA is TGCGCCAGCAGCTTCAGGACAACTAATGAAAAACTGTTTTTT.

Worth noting for this clone: One end of the junction is discordant with germline, which a read error may explain. The chain joins TRBV19 to TRBJ1-4; no definite D call. This CDR3 is 14 amino acids long. Germline V gives CDR1 LNHDA, CDR2 SQIVND (reference sequence). CDR3 DNA sequence: TGTGCCAGTAGTAGAGGGAGCCAGAATGACAAACTGTTTTTT. Protein: CASSRGSQNDKLFF.